One sample yielded the 7 T cell receptor beta chains listed below, sequenced in a study of shared clonotypes between healthy human individuals. The assay was immunoSEQ multiplex PCR, and TCRdb's table has in-frame clones only and misses some. The table records about 1 million clones, 70% to 80% of them present only once. The source material was memory CD4+ T cells sorted from blood. Subset reported: CD45RA-negative fraction. The receptor set was obtained from a man younger than 35 in good health.

The chain is built from TRBV5-4 and TRBJ2-2; 7 nucleotides align to TRBD2. J gave up 9 bases and V 1 base, and 9 bases lay outside the gene matches. The CDR3 sequence is 15 residues long. Germline-derived CDR1 and CDR2 are SGHNT and YYREEE (reference sequence). CDR3 region: CASSLSGGFNRELFF. The CDR3 DNA reads TGTGCCAGCAGCTTGTCGGGGGGTTTTAACCGGGAGCTGTTTTTT.

This chain uses TRBV5-6 with TRBJ1-3; a weak D match, TRBD1 (5 bases). Trimming removed 4 bases from V and 0 bases from J, with 14 bases in between. The CDR3 runs 16 residues. CDR1 is SGHDT and CDR2 is YYEEEE in the germline V gene. CDR3 sequence: CASSRAGRRSGNTIYF. DNA of the CDR3: TGTGCCAGCAGCCGGGCGGGACGTCGCTCTGGAAACACCATATATTTT. Looking up the rest from reference TRBV5-6 and TRBJ1-3 gives the full variable domain: DAGVTQSPTHLIKTRGQQVTLRCSPKSGHDTVSWYQQALGQGPQFIFQYYEEEERQRGNFPDRFSGHQFPNYSSELNVNALLLGDSALYLCASSRAGRRSGNTIYFGEGSWLTVV.

The chain uses TRBV29-1 and TRBJ1-1; no clear D gene. Germline CDR1 and CDR2: SQVTM and ANQGSEA. V shed 1 base and J shed 1 base, with 10 bases lying between them. CDR3 length: 14 amino acids. CDR3: CSVEGVLGNTEAFF. The CDR3 DNA reads as TGCAGCGTTGAAGGAGTCCTTGGGAACACTGAAGCTTTCTTT.

This sequence joins TRBV7-9 and TRBJ2-2; TRBD1 agrees at 7 bases. Germline CDR1 is SEHNR and CDR2 is FQNEAQ (reference sequence). The CDR3 consists of 15 residues. V dropped 7 bases and J dropped 0; count of bases not matched to a gene: 5. The CDR3 protein is CASIRGTTNTGELFF. In nucleotides, the CDR3 is TGTGCCAGCATCAGGGGGACCACGAACACCGGGGAGCTGTTTTTT.

This chain uses TRBV4-1 with TRBJ2-1, with 9 positions matching TRBD1. J lost 4 bases, V lost 0 bases, and 10 bases had no gene match. The germline gives CDR1 MGHRA, CDR2 YSYEKL. CDR3 length: 18 residues. CDR3 protein: CASSQEYIPGQGYNEQFF. CDR3 bases: TGCGCCAGCAGCCAAGAGTATATCCCGGGACAGGGTTACAATGAGCAGTTCTTC.

V and J are TRBV6-6 and TRBJ2-1; 9 bases are shared with TRBD1. Germline loops: CDR1 MNHNY, CDR2 SVGAGI (reference sequence). The CDR3 extends over 14 amino acids. The J segment lost 8 bases and the V segment lost 1 base, leaving 3 bases of the junction unmatched. Here the CDR3 DNA reads TGTGCCAGCAGTTACTTGGACAGGGGCTATGAGCAGTTCTTC. This encodes CASSYLDRGYEQFF.

About this clone itself: This sample also contains other DNA sequences that code for the same CDR3. The chain uses TRBV27 and TRBJ1-2; D is possibly TRBD1 (6 bases). V gave up 3 bases and J gave up 4 bases, with 12 bases separating them. This CDR3 contains 14 residues. Germline V gene lookup returns CDR1 MNHEY and CDR2 SMNVEV (reference sequence). The CDR3 sequence: CASSFGQGSYGYTF. For the CDR3, the DNA is TGTGCCAGCAGTTTTGGGCAGGGGAGCTATGGCTACACCTTC.